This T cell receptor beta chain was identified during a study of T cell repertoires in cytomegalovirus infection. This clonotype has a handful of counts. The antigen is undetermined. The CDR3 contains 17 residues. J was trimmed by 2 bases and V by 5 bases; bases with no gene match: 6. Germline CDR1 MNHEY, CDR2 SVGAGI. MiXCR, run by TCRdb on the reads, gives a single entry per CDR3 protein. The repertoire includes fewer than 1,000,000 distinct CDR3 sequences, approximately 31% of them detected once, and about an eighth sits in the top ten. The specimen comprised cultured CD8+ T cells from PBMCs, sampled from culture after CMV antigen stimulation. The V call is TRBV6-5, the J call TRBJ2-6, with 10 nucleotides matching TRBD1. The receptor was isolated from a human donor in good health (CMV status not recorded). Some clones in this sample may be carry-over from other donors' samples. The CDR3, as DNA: TGTGCCAGCAGTGTGACAGGGGGCACACCTGGGGCCAACGTCCTGACTTTC. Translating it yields CASSVTGGTPGANVLTF.